This T cell receptor (beta chain) is drawn from a study of T cell changes during pregnancy in multiple sclerosis. Trimming cost V 3 bases and J 1 base, with 9 bases left between them. This CDR3 spans 14 amino acids. CDR1 and CDR2 from the germline V gene are SGHTA and FQGNSA. Assay used: immunoSEQ multiplex PCR; TCRdb lists only in-frame clones, some missing. The table has 35,000 to 45,000 clones, around nine tenths seen once. The receptor was isolated from a female donor with multiple sclerosis, enrolled in a pregnancy study. This material consisted of CD4+ T cells from peripheral blood mononuclear cells, taken in the first trimester of pregnancy. The chain couples TRBV7-2 to TRBJ1-1, with D possibly being TRBD1 (5 bases). CDR3 residues: CASSFLGRNTEAFF. The CDR3 nucleotides are TGTGCCAGCAGCTTCTTGGGGCGGAACACTGAAGCTTTCTTT.